This T cell receptor (beta chain) was retrieved from a study of T cell repertoires in cytomegalovirus infection. At the level of the study: CMV infection plus the matching HLA type was flagged by public TCR beta signatures. The study's findings and limits: The study found HLA-C-restricted CMV-specific TCR beta clonotypes dominating the ex vivo response.

TCRdb re-called the reads through MiXCR, storing one row per CDR3 protein. The profile covers around 800,000 distinct CDR3 sequences, with around a third appearing a single time and approximately 13% taken by the ten largest. This clonotype appeared a few times. Its target is unknown. Between the trimmed V and J ends, which lost 7 bases and 7 bases, there was a span of 14 bases. The CDR3 is 13 amino acids. The sequence came from a human donor in good health (CMV status not recorded). Some clones in this sample may be carry-over from other donors' samples. The chain employs TRBV12-3 or TRBV12-4 and TRBJ2-1; D gene uncertain. Here the sequenced sample was cultured CD8+ T cells from PBMCs, taken from culture after CMV antigen stimulation. The CDR3 sequence: CASTEGAQNEQFF. CDR3 nucleotide sequence: TGTGCCAGCACCGAAGGTGCACAGAATGAGCAGTTCTTC.